Described below is a single T cell receptor beta chain sequence and its context. Its antigen is currently unknown. Processing of graft tissue released intraepithelial and lamina propria lymphocytes. Clones were sequenced by immunoSEQ multiplex PCR, and TCRdb holds only the in-frame ones, with some missing. The repertoire holds 5,500 to 6,000 clones, with about 80% as singletons. Germline CDR1 is SGHAT and CDR2 is FQNNGV. This CDR3 spans 13 amino acids. V gave up 5 bases and J gave up 1 base, with 9 bases separating them. This entry belongs to a study of graft-versus-host responses after intestinal transplantation. Overall study findings and caveats: Allografts carried high graft-versus-host to host-versus-graft clonal ratios in patients having graft-donor T cell macrochimerism.

Sequences were derived from ileum tissue, sampled around 230 days after intestinal transplant. The TCR was taken from a human patient who received an intestinal transplant, so some T cells may come from the graft donor. The chain joins TRBV11-2 to TRBJ2-7; D is ambiguous. CDR3 sequence reads: CASSKGRSYEQYF. The CDR3 nucleotides read TGTGCCAGCAGCAAGGGCCGTTCCTACGAGCAGTACTTC. Complete variable domain (other parts from reference TRBV11-2 and TRBJ2-7): EAGVAQSPRYKIIEKRQSVAFWCNPISGHATLYWYQQILGQGPKLLIQFQNNGVVDDSQLPKDRFSAERLKGVDSTLKIQPAKLEDSAVYLCASSKGRSYEQYFGPGTRLTVT.